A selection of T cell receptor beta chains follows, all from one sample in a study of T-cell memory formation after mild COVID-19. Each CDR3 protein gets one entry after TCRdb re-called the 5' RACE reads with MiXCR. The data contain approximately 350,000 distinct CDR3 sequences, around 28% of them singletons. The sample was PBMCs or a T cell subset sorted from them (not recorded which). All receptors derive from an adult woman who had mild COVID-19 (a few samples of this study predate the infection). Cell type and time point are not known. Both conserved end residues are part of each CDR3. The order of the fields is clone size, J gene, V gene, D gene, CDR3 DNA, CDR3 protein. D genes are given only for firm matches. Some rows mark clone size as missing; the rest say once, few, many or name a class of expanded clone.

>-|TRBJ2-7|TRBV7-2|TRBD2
TGTGCCAGCAGCTTAGGTGGGGGAGGGCCTTACGAGCAGTACTTC
CASSLGGGGPYEQYF
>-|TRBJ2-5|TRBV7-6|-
TGTGCCAGCAGCTTATTTCGGGGGAAAGAGACCCAGTACTTC
CASSLFRGKETQYF
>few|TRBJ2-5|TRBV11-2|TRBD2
TGTGCCAGCAGCCTAACTAGCGGGGGAGTACTCTTCCAAGAGACCCAGTACTTC
CASSLTSGGVLFQETQYF
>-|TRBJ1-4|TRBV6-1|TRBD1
TGTGCCAGCAGTGCACAGGGGACCGCCTATGAAAAACTGTTTTTT
CASSAQGTAYEKLFF
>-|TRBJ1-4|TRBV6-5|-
TGTGCCAGCAGTTACGGTGTCAGGCTTGCAACTAATGAAAAACTGTTTTTT
CASSYGVRLATNEKLFF
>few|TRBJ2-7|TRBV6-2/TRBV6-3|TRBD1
TGTGCCAGCAGTCATTCGGACAGGGCCTACGAGCAGTACTTC
CASSHSDRAYEQYF
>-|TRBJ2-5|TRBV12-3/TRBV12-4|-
TGTGCCAGCAGCCTCTCGGATCCGCAAGAGACCCAGTACTTC
CASSLSDPQETQYF
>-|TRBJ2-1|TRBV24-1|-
TGTGCCACCAGTGACCTGACTAGTACCAATGAGCAGTTCTTC
CATSDLTSTNEQFF
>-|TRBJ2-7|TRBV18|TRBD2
TGTGCCAGCTCACCAGTTGGGACTAGCGGCGAGCAGTACTTC
CASSPVGTSGEQYF
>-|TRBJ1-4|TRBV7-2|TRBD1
TGTGCCAGCAGCGTCGGGACAGGGACTGGAGGAAAACTGTTTTTT
CASSVGTGTGGKLFF
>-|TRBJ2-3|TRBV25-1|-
TGTGCCAGCAGTGACGGCAGAGCAGATACGCAGTATTTT
CASSDGRADTQYF
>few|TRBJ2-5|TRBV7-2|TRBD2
TGTGCCAGCAGCTTACCGTCGGGGGGACTAGGGAGAGAGACCCAGTACTTC
CASSLPSGGLGRETQYF
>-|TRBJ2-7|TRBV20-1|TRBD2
TGCAAGGCGGGAGATAGGTACGAGCAGTACTTC
CKAGDRYEQYF
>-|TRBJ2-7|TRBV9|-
TGTGCCAGCAGCGTCCGCCCCGTCAGCGAGCAGTACTTC
CASSVRPVSEQYF
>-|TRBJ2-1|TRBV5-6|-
TGTGCCAGCAGCTTGAAGGCTAGCTCCTACAATGAGCAGTTCTTC
CASSLKASSYNEQFF
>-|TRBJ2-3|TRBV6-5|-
TGTGCCAGCAGTGCGTGGTGGGGAACTAGCACAGATACGCAGTATTTT
CASSAWWGTSTDTQYF
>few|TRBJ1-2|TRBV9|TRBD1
TGTGCCAGCAGCGTAGCTTTGGGACAGTATGGCTACACCTTC
CASSVALGQYGYTF
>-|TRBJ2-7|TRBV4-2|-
TGTGCCAGCAGCCAGTCCTTTCGAGACCGCAGCTCCTACGAGCAGTACTTC
CASSQSFRDRSSYEQYF
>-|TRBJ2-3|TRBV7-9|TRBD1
TGTGCCAGCAGCTTAGCGGGGGCAGGGGGAACTACTAGCACAGATACGCAGTATTTT
CASSLAGAGGTTSTDTQYF
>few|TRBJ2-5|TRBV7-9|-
TGTGCCAGCAGCTTAACGGGGACACGGCAAGAGACCCAGTACTTC
CASSLTGTRQETQYF
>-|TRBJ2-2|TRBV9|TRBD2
TGTGCCAGCAGTTCCATTAGCGGGAGGGGGAACGGGGAGCTGTTTTTT
CASSSISGRGNGELFF
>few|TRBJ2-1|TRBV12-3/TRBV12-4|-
TGTGCCAGCAGCCCCCAGATACTAAGCGGAAATGAGCAGTTCTTC
CASSPQILSGNEQFF
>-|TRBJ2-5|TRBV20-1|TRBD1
TGCAGTGCTAAGAGTTCGGACAGGGGGCAGACCCAGTACTTC
CSAKSSDRGQTQYF
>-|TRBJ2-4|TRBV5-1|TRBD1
TGCGCCAGCAGCCTGACAGGGGTATCCAAAAACATTCAGTACTTC
CASSLTGVSKNIQYF
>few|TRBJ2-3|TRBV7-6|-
TGTGCCAGCAGCTTAGGTGCGACAGGGAGGACAGATACGCAGTATTTT
CASSLGATGRTDTQYF
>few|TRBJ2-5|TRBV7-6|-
TGTGCCAGCAGCTCGGACAGTCCGGAGACCCAGTACTTC
CASSSDSPETQYF
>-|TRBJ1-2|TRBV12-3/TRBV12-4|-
TGTGCCAGCAATTACGCCAACTATGGCTACACCTTC
CASNYANYGYTF
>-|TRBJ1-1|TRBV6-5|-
TGTGCCAGCAGTTACTCGATTACGGGGACACTGAACACTGAAGCTTTCTTT
CASSYSITGTLNTEAFF
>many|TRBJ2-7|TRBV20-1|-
TGCAGTGTAAAGGGGTCCTACGAGCAGTACTTC
CSVKGSYEQYF
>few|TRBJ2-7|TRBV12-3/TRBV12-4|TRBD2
TGTGCCAGCAGAATATCTAGCGGAAGCTCCTACGAGCAGTACTTC
CASRISSGSSYEQYF
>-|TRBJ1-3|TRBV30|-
TGTGCCTGGAGCAAGACAGGAGGAAACACCATATATTTT
CAWSKTGGNTIYF
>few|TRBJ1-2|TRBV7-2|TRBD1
TGTGCCAGCAGCGAGGACAGGGGCCCCTATGGCTACACCTTC
CASSEDRGPYGYTF
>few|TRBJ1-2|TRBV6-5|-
TGTGCCAGCGGTAGGGAGTATGGCTACACCTTC
CASGREYGYTF
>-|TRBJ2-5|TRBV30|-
TGTGCCTGGAGTACCAAAGAGACCCAGTACTTC
CAWSTKETQYF
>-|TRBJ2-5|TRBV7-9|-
TGTGCCAGCAGCCCCCATACTGGGGGTGAGACCCAGTACTTC
CASSPHTGGETQYF
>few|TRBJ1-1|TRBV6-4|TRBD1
TGTGCCAGCAGTGACTCGCGAAGACAGGGGGCGTCTGAAGCTTTCTTT
CASSDSRRQGASEAFF
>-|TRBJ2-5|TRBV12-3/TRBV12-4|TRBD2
TGTGCCAGCAGTTTAGGTCTAGCGGGGTCGTTGGAGACCCAGTACTTC
CASSLGLAGSLETQYF